These T cell receptor beta chains were read from a single sample in a study of human T cells and chemical hapten exposure. From the RACE reads, TCRdb called clonotypes with MiXCR, one entry per CDR3 protein. The data hold 75,000 to 90,000 distinct CDR3 sequences, with under 13% observed a single time. The sample consisted of whole blood, taken in connection with sensitization to the hapten diphenylcyclopropenone (DPC). The source is a woman in her forties or fifties with alopecia areata. Some clones in this sample may be carry-over from other donors' samples. Both conserved end residues are part of each CDR3. The D gene is left open where the match is weak. The size of a clone is reported for some rows only, either as once, few or many, or as a class for expanded clones.

j_call,clone_size,d_call,v_call,cdr3_nt,cdr3_aa
TRBJ2-2,few,NA,TRBV5-1,TGCGCCAGCAGCTTGGTAGGCGGGCCGAACACCGGGGAGCTGTTTTTT,CASSLVGGPNTGELFF
TRBJ2-5,NA,TRBD1,TRBV29-1,TGCAGCGTCGGCCCGGGACAGGGGGAGACCCAGTACTTC,CSVGPGQGETQYF
TRBJ1-2,few,NA,TRBV18,TGTGCCAGCTCACCACCACCGGGTCAAGGCGGCTACACCTTC,CASSPPPGQGGYTF
TRBJ2-1,many,TRBD2,TRBV7-9,TGTGCCAGCAGCCTTAGCGGGAGGCCCGAAGATGAGCAGTTCTTC,CASSLSGRPEDEQFF
TRBJ2-7,few,TRBD1,TRBV6-2/TRBV6-3,TGTGCCAGCACCCGACAGGGAACTTACGAGCAGTACTTC,CASTRQGTYEQYF
TRBJ1-5,few,NA,TRBV19,TGTGCCAGTAGTATCGGTTGGCAGCCCCAGCATTTT,CASSIGWQPQHF
TRBJ2-2,few,NA,TRBV6-2/TRBV6-3,TGTGCCAGCAGTTACAGTCCCACCGGGGAGCTGTTTTTT,CASSYSPTGELFF
TRBJ1-3,NA,NA,TRBV7-6,TGTGCCAGCAGCTCCCAGGGCCCTGGAAACACCATATATTTT,CASSSQGPGNTIYF
TRBJ1-1,few,NA,TRBV5-1,TGCGCCAGCAGCTTGGCTGGGGGCGCAACTGAAGCTTTCTTT,CASSLAGGATEAFF
TRBJ2-7,many,NA,TRBV5-1,TGCGCCAGCAGCTCCGAGCGGAGATCCTACGAGCAGTACTTC,CASSSERRSYEQYF
TRBJ2-1,NA,TRBD1,TRBV5-1,TGCGCCAGCACAAGGACAGGGTCCTACAATGAGCAGTTCTTC,CASTRTGSYNEQFF
TRBJ2-5,NA,NA,TRBV2,TGTGCCAGAGGGTTAGGCGTGCACCAAGAGACCCAGTACTTC,CARGLGVHQETQYF
TRBJ2-1,few,NA,TRBV14,TGTGCCAGCAGCCAGCAGCGGGCACGAATATTAAACAATGAGCAGTTCTTC,CASSQQRARILNNEQFF
TRBJ2-1,NA,NA,TRBV28,TGTGCCAGCAATCCACCGCCCGGACACCTGAATGAGCAGTTCTTC,CASNPPPGHLNEQFF
TRBJ2-5,few,NA,TRBV2,TGTGCCAGCAGGGCCCAAGAGACCCAGTACTTC,CASRAQETQYF
TRBJ2-1,many,TRBD2,TRBV18,TGTGCCAGCTCAGATCTGCCTAGCGGGCCCAGGGACGAGCAGTTCTTC,CASSDLPSGPRDEQFF
TRBJ2-1,many,NA,TRBV6-6,TGTGCCAGCAGCTCGGGGGGCTCAGCGAAATACAATGAGCAGTTCTTC,CASSSGGSAKYNEQFF
TRBJ2-3,few,TRBD2,TRBV18,TGTGCCAGCTCACCACCTAGCGGGAGGACAGATACGCAGTATTTT,CASSPPSGRTDTQYF
TRBJ1-2,NA,NA,TRBV3-1,TGTGCCAGCAGCCCCGGATACTATGGCTACACCTTC,CASSPGYYGYTF
TRBJ2-3,many,NA,TRBV6-1,TGTGCCAGCAGTGAATTCAGGGGTTCGGGAGTCGCAGATACGCAGTATTTT,CASSEFRGSGVADTQYF
TRBJ2-7,few,NA,TRBV12-3/TRBV12-4,TGTGCCAGCAGCCCCTCCGGGTATCGTTCCTACGAGCAGTACTTC,CASSPSGYRSYEQYF
TRBJ2-7,many,NA,TRBV6-5,TGTGCCAGCAGTTACCCCGGTCAGCCTCCCCACGAGCAGTACTTC,CASSYPGQPPHEQYF
TRBJ1-3,few,NA,TRBV3-1,TGTGCCAGCAGCCAAGATGGCCCAGCTCATTGGAGCTCTGGAAACACCATATATTTT,CASSQDGPAHWSSGNTIYF
TRBJ2-1,NA,NA,TRBV9,TGTGCCAGCAGCCTATCCGGGGGACTCTACAATGAGCAGTTCTTC,CASSLSGGLYNEQFF
TRBJ1-3,few,NA,TRBV2,TGTGCCAGCAGTGAAGCCCCAGGGGACACCATATATTTT,CASSEAPGDTIYF
TRBJ2-5,few,NA,TRBV5-1,TGCGCCAGCAGCTCACAGGGAGGCGGAGAGACCCAGTACTTC,CASSSQGGGETQYF
TRBJ2-1,NA,NA,TRBV2,TGTGCCAGCAAGTTTGAGTACAATGAGCAGTTCTTC,CASKFEYNEQFF
TRBJ2-1,NA,TRBD2,TRBV30,TGTGCCTGGAGTAATTGGGGGAGGGCTGCCTACAATGAGCAGTTCTTC,CAWSNWGRAAYNEQFF
TRBJ2-7,few,NA,TRBV5-1,TGCGCCAGCAGCTTGGAAATAGCGGCGGCCTACGAGCAGTACTTC,CASSLEIAAAYEQYF
TRBJ2-7,many,NA,TRBV28,TGTGCCAGCAGTTTATTTCAGGCTAATCCTTTCTACGAGCAGTACTTC,CASSLFQANPFYEQYF
TRBJ2-5,NA,NA,TRBV6-1,TGTGCCAGCAGTGAAGGTTGGGGGCCGGCAGAGACCCAGTACTTC,CASSEGWGPAETQYF
TRBJ2-1,NA,TRBD2,TRBV24-1,TGTGCCACCAGTGATCCCAACCCGGGACTAGCGGGCTACAATGAGCAGTTCTTC,CATSDPNPGLAGYNEQFF
TRBJ2-7,NA,NA,TRBV2,TGTGCCAGCAGTGAAATGGGCATCCCCTACGAGCAGTACTTC,CASSEMGIPYEQYF
TRBJ2-7,few,NA,TRBV6-1,TGTGCCAGCAGTGAAGACGGTCTAGCATCTAGCGAGCAGTACTTC,CASSEDGLASSEQYF
TRBJ2-6,NA,TRBD1,TRBV7-2,TGTGCCAGCAGCCTGCGACCCTGGGACAGGGCGTCAGGGGCCAACGTCCTGACTTTC,CASSLRPWDRASGANVLTF
TRBJ2-7,NA,NA,TRBV5-6,TGTGCCAGCAGTTCTCCGGTCCCTCCCTACGAGCAGTACTTC,CASSSPVPPYEQYF
TRBJ1-4,NA,NA,TRBV28,TGTGCCAGCACCGGAGGAGGCGAAAAACTGTTTTTT,CASTGGGEKLFF
TRBJ1-1,few,NA,TRBV20-1,TGCAGTGCTAGACGGGGAGAGTTGAACACTGAAGCTTTCTTT,CSARRGELNTEAFF
TRBJ2-7,few,NA,TRBV2,TGTGCCAGCAGGGGGACTTTCTCCTACGAGCAGTACTTC,CASRGTFSYEQYF
TRBJ1-5,NA,TRBD1,TRBV6-5,TGTGCCAGCAGTGCGGACAGGGGTCAGCCCCAGCATTTT,CASSADRGQPQHF
TRBJ2-7,NA,TRBD1,TRBV3-1,TGTGCCAGCAGCCCGACGGACAGGTCGTCGCGCGAGCAGTACTTC,CASSPTDRSSREQYF
TRBJ1-4,few,TRBD1,TRBV2,TGTGCCAGCAGGACAGGGCCTTTGTTTTTT,CASRTGPLFF
TRBJ1-2,few,NA,TRBV7-2,TGTGCCAGCAGCATGGATAACTATGGCTACACCTTC,CASSMDNYGYTF
TRBJ2-7,NA,NA,TRBV7-9,TGTGCCAGCAGCTTAGGAGGATCCCCCGGTCGGTACTTC,CASSLGGSPGRYF
TRBJ2-4,NA,NA,TRBV9,TGTGCCAGCAGCGTAGATATAGCCAAAAACATTCAGTACTTC,CASSVDIAKNIQYF
TRBJ2-1,NA,TRBD2,TRBV29-1,TGCAGCGTTGGGGGACTAGCGGGAAATTGGAGGAATGAGCAGTTCTTC,CSVGGLAGNWRNEQFF
TRBJ2-5,few,TRBD1,TRBV20-1,TGCAGTGCTTCCTCAGGGGGAGCCGAGACCCAGTACTTC,CSASSGGAETQYF
TRBJ2-5,many,NA,TRBV14,TGTGCCAGCAGCCGTCGACGCTTCTCCGCCCAAGAGACCCAGTACTTC,CASSRRRFSAQETQYF
TRBJ1-5,many,NA,TRBV28,TGTGCCAGCAGTTTATACAGAGATCAGCCCCAGCATTTT,CASSLYRDQPQHF
TRBJ1-2,NA,TRBD1,TRBV15,TGTGCCACCAGCAGATCCGGGACAGGGGAATCTGGCTACACCTTC,CATSRSGTGESGYTF
TRBJ2-7,NA,NA,TRBV5-6,TGTGCCAGCAGCTTGGACTCCGTTTACGAGCAGTACTTC,CASSLDSVYEQYF
TRBJ2-1,few,NA,TRBV7-2,TGTGCCAGCAGCTTAAGAAGGGGACGGCTCGGGGAGCAGTTCTTC,CASSLRRGRLGEQFF
TRBJ1-4,few,NA,TRBV27,TGTGCCAGCAGTTCACCGAGGACACGGGAGAGGGAAAAACTGTTTTTT,CASSSPRTREREKLFF
TRBJ1-1,many,TRBD1,TRBV11-1,TGTGCCAGCAGCTTAGTTGGGACAGGGGTTTTGAACACTGAAGCTTTCTTT,CASSLVGTGVLNTEAFF
TRBJ2-7,NA,TRBD2,TRBV20-1,TGCAGTGCGGGGGGACTAGCCATCTACGAGCAGTACTTC,CSAGGLAIYEQYF
TRBJ2-7,NA,NA,TRBV10-3,TGTGCCACCGCCGGCCCGTCGGCCGAGCAGTGCTTC,CATAGPSAEQCF